Listed below are T cell receptor beta chains from one sample, sequenced in a study of T cell repertoires in cytomegalovirus infection. TCRdb ran MiXCR on the reads and lists one entry per CDR3 protein. Of about a million distinct CDR3 sequences in the sample, around 30% are singletons; the top ten hold over 12%. Antigen specificity for these receptors is unknown. Sequences were derived from cultured CD8+ T cells from PBMCs, sampled from culture after CMV antigen stimulation. Receptors were obtained from a human donor in good health (CMV status not recorded). Some clones in this sample may be carry-over from other donors' samples. Each CDR3 is given with its conserved first and last residue. Each record gives: V gene, CDR3 protein.

v_call: TRBV6-1; cdr3_aa: CASSEAPGISGNTIYF
v_call: TRBV19; cdr3_aa: CAARDGWDEQFF
v_call: TRBV19; cdr3_aa: CASSIAQSMNTEAFF
v_call: TRBV7-6; cdr3_aa: CASSLMTGAPSIMNTEAFF
v_call: TRBV4-1; cdr3_aa: CASARSGPVRDEQFF
v_call: TRBV7-9; cdr3_aa: CASSLYGYTF
v_call: TRBV7-9; cdr3_aa: CASSHPGQGTQPQHF
v_call: TRBV5-5; cdr3_aa: CASSFVPRGTEAFF
v_call: TRBV7-6; cdr3_aa: CASSLERGEVTDTQYF
v_call: TRBV19; cdr3_aa: CASSTPGEQYF
v_call: TRBV29-1; cdr3_aa: CSVGDRGRTDTQYF
v_call: TRBV20-1; cdr3_aa: CSAKQGNTEAFF
v_call: TRBV7-8; cdr3_aa: CASRAGGFNYGYTF
v_call: TRBV23-1; cdr3_aa: CASSRNLQGAKSNQPQHF
v_call: TRBV29-1; cdr3_aa: CSVYEGNSNQPQHF
v_call: TRBV28; cdr3_aa: CASRNPDRGRTDWGGYTF
v_call: TRBV6-2/TRBV6-3; cdr3_aa: CASSYRQNEKETQYF
v_call: TRBV7-3; cdr3_aa: CASSLRGLAGYNEQFF
v_call: TRBV19; cdr3_aa: CAISGTGRSYGYTF
v_call: TRBV6-1; cdr3_aa: CATYDGRRFGNTIYF
v_call: TRBV7-4; cdr3_aa: CASSSPGTGHQPQHF
v_call: TRBV12-3/TRBV12-4; cdr3_aa: CASSSRPGLHSNQPQHF
v_call: TRBV4-3; cdr3_aa: CASSQDGGRRADTQYF
v_call: TRBV27; cdr3_aa: CASSVTGISPLHF
v_call: TRBV9; cdr3_aa: CASSVEATVYEQYF
v_call: TRBV27; cdr3_aa: CASSLRGARGETQYF
v_call: TRBV4-3; cdr3_aa: CASSRGQGAWVTGELFF
v_call: TRBV4-1; cdr3_aa: CASSQDPPDRARSRYGYTF
v_call: TRBV5-4; cdr3_aa: CASSLERGKYNEQFF
v_call: TRBV7-9; cdr3_aa: CASLQSHTEAFF
v_call: TRBV28; cdr3_aa: CASSDQQGIQPQHF
v_call: TRBV20-1; cdr3_aa: CSVTGLAGGNEQFF
v_call: TRBV10-3; cdr3_aa: CAVSGGTGGFNEQFF
v_call: TRBV7-2; cdr3_aa: CASSNPGDDYEQYF
v_call: TRBV7-9; cdr3_aa: CASSAYSGELFF
v_call: TRBV18; cdr3_aa: CASSPSDSSYNEQFF
v_call: TRBV10-3; cdr3_aa: CAISEADTRYF
v_call: TRBV7-6; cdr3_aa: CASSSRTSGGESTDTQYF
v_call: TRBV12-3/TRBV12-4; cdr3_aa: CASSLAPGATGGYTF
v_call: TRBV12-3/TRBV12-4; cdr3_aa: CASSFTIWRGGSANTGELFF
v_call: TRBV7-2; cdr3_aa: CASSDPIGQSPKGNYGYTF
v_call: TRBV7-8; cdr3_aa: CASSLGTGAAGYTF
v_call: TRBV6-1; cdr3_aa: CASPKNTEAFF
v_call: TRBV2; cdr3_aa: CASSAQRAAEAFF
v_call: TRBV6-1; cdr3_aa: CASSEGQGGSPLHF
v_call: TRBV6-6; cdr3_aa: CASSSSGYQPQHF
v_call: TRBV4-1; cdr3_aa: CASSQGPAGGAYDTQYF